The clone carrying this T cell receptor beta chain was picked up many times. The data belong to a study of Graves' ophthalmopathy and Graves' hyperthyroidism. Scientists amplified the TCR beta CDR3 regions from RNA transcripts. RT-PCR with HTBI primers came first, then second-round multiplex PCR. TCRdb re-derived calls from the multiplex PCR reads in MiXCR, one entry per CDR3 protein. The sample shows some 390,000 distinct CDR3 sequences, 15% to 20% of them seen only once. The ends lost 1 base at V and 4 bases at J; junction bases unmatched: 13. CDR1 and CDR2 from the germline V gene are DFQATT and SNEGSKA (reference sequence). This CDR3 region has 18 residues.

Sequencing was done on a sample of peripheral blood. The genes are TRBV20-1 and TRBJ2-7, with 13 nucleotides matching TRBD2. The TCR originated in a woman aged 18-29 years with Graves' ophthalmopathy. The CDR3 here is CSARAGGLAGEGGYEQYF. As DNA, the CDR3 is TGCAGTGCTAGAGCTGGAGGACTAGCGGGAGAAGGGGGTTACGAGCAGTACTTC.